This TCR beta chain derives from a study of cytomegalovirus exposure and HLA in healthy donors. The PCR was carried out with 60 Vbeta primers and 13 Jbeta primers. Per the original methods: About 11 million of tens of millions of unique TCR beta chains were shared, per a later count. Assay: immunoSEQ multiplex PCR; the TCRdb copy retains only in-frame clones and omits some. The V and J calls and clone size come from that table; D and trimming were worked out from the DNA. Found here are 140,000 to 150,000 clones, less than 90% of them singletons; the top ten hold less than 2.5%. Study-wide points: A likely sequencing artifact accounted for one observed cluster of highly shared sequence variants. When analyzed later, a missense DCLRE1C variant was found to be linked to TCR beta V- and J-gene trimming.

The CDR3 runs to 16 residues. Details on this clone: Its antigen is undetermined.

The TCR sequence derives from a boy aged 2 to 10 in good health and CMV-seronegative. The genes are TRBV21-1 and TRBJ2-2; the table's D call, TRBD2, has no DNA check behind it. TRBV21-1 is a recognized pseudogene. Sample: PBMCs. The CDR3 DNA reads TGTGCCAGCAGCAAAGAGCGGAGTTCTTTCACCGGGGAGCTGTTTTTT. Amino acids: CASSKERSSFTGELFF.